One sample yielded the 6 T cell receptor beta chains listed below, sequenced in a study of PD-1 blockade in classical Hodgkin lymphoma (dated by TCRdb to the early 2020s). What this sample's time point label stands for: cycle 1 day 1 (C1D1), immediately before nivolumab initiation. Every trial patient had relapsed after autologous stem cell transplantation, and cohorts A, B and C differed in prior brentuximab vedotin exposure. The library was prepared using the immunoSEQ multiplex PCR assay. As stored in TCRdb, this immuneACCESS dataset retains in-frame rearrangements with V and J assigned. A fraction of the clones does not appear; measured against another copy, unresolved V genes explain less than half of the discrepancy, and the remainder lacks a known reason. The table for this sample lists about 12,000 clones; 75% to 90% of them were counted only once. The top ten clones comprise roughly 25% of the sample.

The sequencing here drew on peripheral blood mononuclear cells (PBMCs), taken at baseline. The receptor source for this set is a human donor with classical Hodgkin lymphoma.

The genes are TRBV30 and TRBJ2-1; D not certain. V lost 0 bases and J 6 bases, leaving 18 bases between the germline ends. The CDR3 loop spans 16 amino acids. Germline V CDR1 and CDR2: GTSNPN, SVGIG (reference sequence). The CDR3 sequence: CAWSVLGYTAPNEQFF. Written as DNA, the CDR3 is TGTGCCTGGAGTGTACTCGGATATACCGCCCCCAATGAGCAGTTCTTC.

V is TRBV6-1 and J is TRBJ1-2; D not certain. The CDR3 runs to 11 residues. Trimming removed 6 bases from V and 4 bases from J, with 6 bases in between. CDR1 is MNHNS, CDR2 SASEGT, per germline. This CDR3 reads CASSLVYGYTF. The CDR3 DNA follows: TGTGCCAGCAGCCTAGTCTATGGCTACACCTTC.

The genes are TRBV6-1 and TRBJ2-2; either TRBD1 or TRBD2 may fit D (7 bases each). V shed 1 base and J shed 4 bases, with 13 bases lying between them. Germline V CDR1 and CDR2: MNHNS, SASEGT. The CDR3 runs 16 residues. The CDR3 DNA is TGTGCCAGCAGTGAAGTGCAGGGGGAGGGCACCGGGGAGCTGTTTTTT. Its protein is CASSEVQGEGTGELFF.

The chain links TRBV29-1 to TRBJ2-3; a possible D gene is TRBD2 (5 bases). Germline values: CDR1 SQVTM, CDR2 ANQGSEA. Trimming took 2 bases from V and 4 from J, leaving 13 bases between them. The CDR3 contains 14 residues. The chain's CDR3 is CSVEIVGVADTQYF. The CDR3 DNA reads TGCAGCGTTGAAATTGTCGGGGTAGCAGATACGCAGTATTTT.

This chain links TRBV7-8 with TRBJ1-6, with 7 bases identical to TRBD1. Trimming at V came to 5 bases and at J to 10 bases, leaving 11 bases not matched to a gene. The CDR3 is made up of 15 amino acids. From germline, CDR1 is SGHVS and CDR2 FQNEAQ. CDR3 DNA: TGTGCCAGCAGCCTTAACACAGGGGTGGGATCACCCCTCCACTTT. Its protein product is CASSLNTGVGSPLHF.

This clone appeared once. The chain recombines TRBV7-9 with TRBJ2-1; tentative D call: TRBD1 (6 bases). CDR3 length: 15 amino acids. With 6 bases removed from V and 6 bases from J, the gap between germline ends came to 18 bases. Germline CDR1 and CDR2: SEHNR and FQNEAQ (reference sequence). CDR3 in amino acids: CASSLPRVGANEQFF. CDR3 sequence (DNA): TGTGCCAGCAGTCTTCCCCGGGTGGGGGCCAATGAGCAGTTCTTC. The variable domain in full, with the rest retrieved from reference TRBV7-9 and TRBJ2-1, is DTGVSQNPRHKITKRGQNVTFRCDPISEHNRLYWYRQTLGQGPEFLTYFQNEAQLEKSRLLSDRFSAERPKGSFSTLEIQRTEQGDSAMYLCASSLPRVGANEQFFGPGTRLTVL.